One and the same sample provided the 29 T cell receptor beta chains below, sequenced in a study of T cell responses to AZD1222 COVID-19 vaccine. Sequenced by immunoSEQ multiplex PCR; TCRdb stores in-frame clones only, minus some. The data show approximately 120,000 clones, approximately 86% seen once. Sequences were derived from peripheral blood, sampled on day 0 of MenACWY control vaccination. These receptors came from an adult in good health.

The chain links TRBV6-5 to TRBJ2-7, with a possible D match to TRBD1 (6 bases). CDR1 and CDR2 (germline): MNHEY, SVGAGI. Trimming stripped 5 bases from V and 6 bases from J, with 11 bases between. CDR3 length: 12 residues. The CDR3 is CASSRTGFEQYF. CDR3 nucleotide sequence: TGTGCCAGCAGTAGAACAGGGTTCGAGCAGTACTTC.

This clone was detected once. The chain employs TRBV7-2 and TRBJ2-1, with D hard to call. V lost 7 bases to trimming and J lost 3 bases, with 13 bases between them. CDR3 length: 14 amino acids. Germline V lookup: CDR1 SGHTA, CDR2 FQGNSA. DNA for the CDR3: TGTGCCAGCAACCTTTTTCCCCTCTACAATGAGCAGTTCTTC. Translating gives CASNLFPLYNEQFF.

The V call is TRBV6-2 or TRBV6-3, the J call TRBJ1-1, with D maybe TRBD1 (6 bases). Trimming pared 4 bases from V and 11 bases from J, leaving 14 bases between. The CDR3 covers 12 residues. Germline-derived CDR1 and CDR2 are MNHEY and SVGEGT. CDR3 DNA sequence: TGTGCCAGCAGTTCCGACAGGCGTATGGCTTTCTTT. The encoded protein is CASSSDRRMAFF.

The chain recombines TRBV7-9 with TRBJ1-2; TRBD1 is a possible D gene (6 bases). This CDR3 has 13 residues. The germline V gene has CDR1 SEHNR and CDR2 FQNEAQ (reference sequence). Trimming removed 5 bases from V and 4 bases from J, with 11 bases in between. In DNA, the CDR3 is TGTGCCAGCAGCCCAGGGGCAGGCTATGGCTACACCTTC. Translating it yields CASSPGAGYGYTF.

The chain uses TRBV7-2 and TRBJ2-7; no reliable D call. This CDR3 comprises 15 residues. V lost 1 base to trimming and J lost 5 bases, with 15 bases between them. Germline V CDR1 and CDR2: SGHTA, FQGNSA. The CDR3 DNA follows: TGTGCCAGCAGCTTAGACCCCAGGTCTCTTAACGAGCAGTACTTC. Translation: CASSLDPRSLNEQYF. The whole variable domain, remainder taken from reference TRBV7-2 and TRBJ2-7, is GAGVSQSPSNKVTEKGKDVELRCDPISGHTALYWYRQSLGQGLEFLIYFQGNSAPDKSGLPSDRFSAERTGGSVSTLTIQRTQQEDSAVYLCASSLDPRSLNEQYFGPGTRLTVT.

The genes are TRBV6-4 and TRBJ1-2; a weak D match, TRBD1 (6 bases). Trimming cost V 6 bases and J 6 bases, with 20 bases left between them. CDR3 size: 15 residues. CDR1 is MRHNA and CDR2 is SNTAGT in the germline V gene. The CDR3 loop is CASSRTVGSLDGYTF. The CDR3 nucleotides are TGTGCCAGCAGCCGGACAGTGGGATCTCTTGATGGCTACACCTTC.

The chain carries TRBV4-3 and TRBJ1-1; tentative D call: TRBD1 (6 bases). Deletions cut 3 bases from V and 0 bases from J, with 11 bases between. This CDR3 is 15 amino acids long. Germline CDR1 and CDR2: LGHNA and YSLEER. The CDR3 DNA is TGCGCCAGCAGCCATATAGGACAGATGAACACTGAAGCTTTCTTT. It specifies CASSHIGQMNTEAFF.

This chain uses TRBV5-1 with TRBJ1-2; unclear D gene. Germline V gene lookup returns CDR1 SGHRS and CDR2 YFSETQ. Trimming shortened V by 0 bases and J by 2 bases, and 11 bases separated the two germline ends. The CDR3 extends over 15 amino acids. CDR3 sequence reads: CASSLEAGLNYGYTF. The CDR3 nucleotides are TGCGCCAGCAGCTTGGAGGCCGGACTAAACTATGGCTACACCTTC.

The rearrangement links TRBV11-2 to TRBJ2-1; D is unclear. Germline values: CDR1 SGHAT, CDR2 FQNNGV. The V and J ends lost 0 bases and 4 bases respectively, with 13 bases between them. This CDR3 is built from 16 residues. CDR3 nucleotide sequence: TGTGCCAGCAGCTTAGAACTTGCTACGGCTTACAATGAGCAGTTCTTC. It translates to CASSLELATAYNEQFF.

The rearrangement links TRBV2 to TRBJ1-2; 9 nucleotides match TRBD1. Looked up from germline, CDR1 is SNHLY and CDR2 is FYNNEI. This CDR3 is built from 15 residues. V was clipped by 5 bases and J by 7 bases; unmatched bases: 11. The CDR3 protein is CASSPRTGEGSGYTF. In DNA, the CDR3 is TGTGCCAGCAGTCCCCGGACAGGGGAAGGTAGTGGCTACACCTTC.

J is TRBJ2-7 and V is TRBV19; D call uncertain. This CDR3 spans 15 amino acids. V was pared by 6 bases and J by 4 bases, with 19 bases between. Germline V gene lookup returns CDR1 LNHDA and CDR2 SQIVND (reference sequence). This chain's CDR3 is CASSLRPQKGYEQYF. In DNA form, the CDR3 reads TGTGCCAGTAGCCTTCGCCCACAGAAGGGATACGAGCAGTACTTC.

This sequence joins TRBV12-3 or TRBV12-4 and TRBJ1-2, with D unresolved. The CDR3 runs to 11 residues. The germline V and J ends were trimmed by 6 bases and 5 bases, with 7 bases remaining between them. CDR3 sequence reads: CASSRGYGYTF. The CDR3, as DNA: TGTGCCAGCAGCCGAGGTTATGGCTACACCTTC.

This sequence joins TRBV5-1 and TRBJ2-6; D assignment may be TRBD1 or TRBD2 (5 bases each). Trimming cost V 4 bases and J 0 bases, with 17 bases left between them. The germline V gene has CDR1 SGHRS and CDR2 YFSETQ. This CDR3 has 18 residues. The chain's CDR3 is CASSITGRTSSGANVLTF. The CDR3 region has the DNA TGCGCCAGCAGCATTACGGGACGGACAAGCTCTGGGGCCAACGTCCTGACTTTC.

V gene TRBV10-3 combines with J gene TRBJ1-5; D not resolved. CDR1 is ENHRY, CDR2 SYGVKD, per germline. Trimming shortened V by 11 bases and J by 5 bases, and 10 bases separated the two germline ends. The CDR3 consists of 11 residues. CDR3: CALKAYQPQHF. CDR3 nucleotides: TGTGCCCTTAAAGCTTATCAGCCCCAGCATTTT.

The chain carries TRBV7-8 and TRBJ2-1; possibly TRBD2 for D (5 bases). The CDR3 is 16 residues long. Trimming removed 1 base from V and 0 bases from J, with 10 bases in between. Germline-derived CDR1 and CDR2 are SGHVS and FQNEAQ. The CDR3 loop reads CASSLGYSGSYNEQFF. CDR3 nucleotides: TGTGCCAGCAGCTTAGGGTACAGCGGCTCCTACAATGAGCAGTTCTTC.

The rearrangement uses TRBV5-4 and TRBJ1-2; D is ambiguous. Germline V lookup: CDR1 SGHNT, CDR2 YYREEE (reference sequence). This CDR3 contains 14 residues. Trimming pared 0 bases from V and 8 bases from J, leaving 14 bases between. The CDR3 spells CASSLGRVGGGYTF. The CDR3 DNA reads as TGTGCCAGCAGCTTGGGAAGGGTAGGCGGCGGCTACACCTTC.

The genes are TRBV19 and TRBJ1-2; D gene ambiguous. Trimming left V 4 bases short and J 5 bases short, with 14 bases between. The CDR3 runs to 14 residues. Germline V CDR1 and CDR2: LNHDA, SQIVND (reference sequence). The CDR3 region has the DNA TGTGCCAGTAGTACCCCCGGCTTAGTTTATGGCTACACCTTC. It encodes CASSTPGLVYGYTF. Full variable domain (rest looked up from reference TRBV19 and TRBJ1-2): DGGITQSPKYLFRKEGQNVTLSCEQNLNHDAMYWYRQDPGQGLRLIYYSQIVNDFQKGDIAEGYSVSREKKESFPLTVTSAQKNPTAFYLCASSTPGLVYGYTFGSGTRLTVV.

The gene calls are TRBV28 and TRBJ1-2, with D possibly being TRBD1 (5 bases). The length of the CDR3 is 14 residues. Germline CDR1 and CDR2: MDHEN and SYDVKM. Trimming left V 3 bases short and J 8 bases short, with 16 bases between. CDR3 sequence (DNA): TGTGCCAGCAGTTTTCAAACCAGGGAACTAGGCTACACCTTC. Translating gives CASSFQTRELGYTF.

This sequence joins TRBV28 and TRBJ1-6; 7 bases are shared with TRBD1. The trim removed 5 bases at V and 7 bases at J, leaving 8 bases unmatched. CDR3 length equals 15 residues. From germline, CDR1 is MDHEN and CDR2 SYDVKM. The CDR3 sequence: CASSTAGQKNSPLHF. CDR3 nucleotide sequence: TGTGCCAGCAGTACCGCGGGACAGAAAAATTCACCCCTCCACTTT.

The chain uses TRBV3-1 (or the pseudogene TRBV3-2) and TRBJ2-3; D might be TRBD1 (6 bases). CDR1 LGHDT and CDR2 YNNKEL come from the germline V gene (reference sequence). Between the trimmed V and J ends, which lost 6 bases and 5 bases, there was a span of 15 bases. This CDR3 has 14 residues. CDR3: CASRRDTRGDTQYF. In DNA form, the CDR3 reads TGTGCCAGCAGACGGGACACGCGCGGAGATACGCAGTATTTT.

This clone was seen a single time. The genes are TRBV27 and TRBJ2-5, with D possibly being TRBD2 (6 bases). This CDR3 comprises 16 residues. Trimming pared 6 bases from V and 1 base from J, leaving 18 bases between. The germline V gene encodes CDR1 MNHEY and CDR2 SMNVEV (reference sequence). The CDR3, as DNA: TGTGCCAGCAGACGAAGACCGGGAGCGTTCCAAGAGACCCAGTACTTC. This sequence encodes CASRRRPGAFQETQYF.

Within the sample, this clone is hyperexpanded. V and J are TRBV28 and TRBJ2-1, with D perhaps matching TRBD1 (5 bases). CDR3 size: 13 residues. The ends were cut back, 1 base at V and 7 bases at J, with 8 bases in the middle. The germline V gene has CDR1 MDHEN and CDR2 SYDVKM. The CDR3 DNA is TGTGCCAGCAGTTTATCAGGGTGGAATGAGCAGTTCTTC. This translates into CASSLSGWNEQFF. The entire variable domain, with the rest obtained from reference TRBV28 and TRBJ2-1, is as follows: DVKVTQSSRYLVKRTGEKVFLECVQDMDHENMFWYRQDPGLGLRLIYFSYDVKMKEKGDIPEGYSVSREKKERFSLILESASTNQTSMYLCASSLSGWNEQFFGPGTRLTVL.

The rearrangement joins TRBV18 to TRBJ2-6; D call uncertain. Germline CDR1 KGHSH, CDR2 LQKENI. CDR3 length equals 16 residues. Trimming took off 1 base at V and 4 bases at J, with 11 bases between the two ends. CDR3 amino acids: CASSPRSISGANVLTF. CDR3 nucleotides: TGTGCCAGCTCACCACGCTCCATATCCGGGGCCAACGTCCTGACTTTC.

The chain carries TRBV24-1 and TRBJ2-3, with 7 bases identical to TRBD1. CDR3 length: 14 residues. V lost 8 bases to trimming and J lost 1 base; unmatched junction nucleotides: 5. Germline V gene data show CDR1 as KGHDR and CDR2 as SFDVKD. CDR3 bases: TGTGCCACCAAGACAGGGACGGGCACAGATACGCAGTATTTT. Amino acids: CATKTGTGTDTQYF.

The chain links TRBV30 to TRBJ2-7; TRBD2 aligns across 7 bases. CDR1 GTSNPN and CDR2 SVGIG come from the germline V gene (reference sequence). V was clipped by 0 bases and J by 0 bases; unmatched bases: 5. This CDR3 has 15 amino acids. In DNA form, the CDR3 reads TGTGCCTGGAGTGTAACTAGCGTGAGCTCCTACGAGCAGTACTTC. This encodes CAWSVTSVSSYEQYF. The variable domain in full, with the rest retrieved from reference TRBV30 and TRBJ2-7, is SQTIHQWPATLVQPVGSPLSLECTVEGTSNPNLYWYRQAAGRGLQLLFYSVGIGQISSEVPQNLSASRPQDRQFILSSKKLLLSDSGFYLCAWSVTSVSSYEQYFGPGTRLTVT.

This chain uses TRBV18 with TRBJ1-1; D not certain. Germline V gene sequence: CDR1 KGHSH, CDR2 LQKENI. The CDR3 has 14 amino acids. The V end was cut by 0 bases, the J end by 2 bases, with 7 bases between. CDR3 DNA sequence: TGTGCCAGCTCACCACCAGGCAGAAACACTGAAGCTTTCTTT. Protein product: CASSPPGRNTEAFF.

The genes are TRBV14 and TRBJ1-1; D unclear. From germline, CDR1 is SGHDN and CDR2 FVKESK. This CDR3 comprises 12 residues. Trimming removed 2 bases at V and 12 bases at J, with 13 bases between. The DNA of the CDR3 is TGTGCCAGCAGCCAAATCAGTCAGTCAACTTTCTTT. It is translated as CASSQISQSTFF. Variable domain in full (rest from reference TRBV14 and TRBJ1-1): EAGVTQFPSHSVIEKGQTVTLRCDPISGHDNLYWYRRVMGKEIKFLLHFVKESKQDESGMPNNRFLAERTGGTYSTLKVQPAELEDSGVYFCASSQISQSTFFGQGTRLTVV.

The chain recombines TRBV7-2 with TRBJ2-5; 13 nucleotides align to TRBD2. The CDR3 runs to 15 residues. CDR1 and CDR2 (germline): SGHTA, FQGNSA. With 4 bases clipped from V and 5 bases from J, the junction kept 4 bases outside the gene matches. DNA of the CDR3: TGTGCCAGCAGCTCGACGGGACTAGCGGGGGAGACCCAGTACTTC. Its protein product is CASSSTGLAGETQYF.

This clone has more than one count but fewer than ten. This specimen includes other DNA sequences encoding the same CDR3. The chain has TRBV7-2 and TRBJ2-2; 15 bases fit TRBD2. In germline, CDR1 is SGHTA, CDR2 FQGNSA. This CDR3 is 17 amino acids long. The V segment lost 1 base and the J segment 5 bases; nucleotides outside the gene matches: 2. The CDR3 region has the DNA TGTGCCAGCAGCTTAGTGGGACTAGCGGGAGGAACCGGGGAGCTGTTTTTT. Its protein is CASSLVGLAGGTGELFF.